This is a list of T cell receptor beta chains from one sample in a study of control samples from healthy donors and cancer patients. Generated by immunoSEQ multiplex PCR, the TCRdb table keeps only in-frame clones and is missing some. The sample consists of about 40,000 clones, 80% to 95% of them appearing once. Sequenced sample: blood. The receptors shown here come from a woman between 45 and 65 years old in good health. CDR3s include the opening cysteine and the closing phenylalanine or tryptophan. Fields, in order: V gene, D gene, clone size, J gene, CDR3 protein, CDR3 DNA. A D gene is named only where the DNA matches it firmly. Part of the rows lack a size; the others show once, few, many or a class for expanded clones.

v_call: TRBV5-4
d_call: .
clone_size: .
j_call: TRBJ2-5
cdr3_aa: CASSLKQQETQYF
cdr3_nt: TGTGCCAGCAGCTTAAAACAGCAAGAGACCCAGTACTTC

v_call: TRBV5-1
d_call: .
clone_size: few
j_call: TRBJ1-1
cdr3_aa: CASSLASGSGTEAFF
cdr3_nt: TGCGCCAGCAGCTTGGCATCAGGGAGTGGCACTGAAGCTTTCTTT

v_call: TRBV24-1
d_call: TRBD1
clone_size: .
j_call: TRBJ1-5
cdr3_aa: CATSAGAGGSRSQPQHF
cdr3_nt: TGTGCCACCAGCGCGGGGGCAGGGGGCTCCAGGAGCCAGCCCCAGCATTTT

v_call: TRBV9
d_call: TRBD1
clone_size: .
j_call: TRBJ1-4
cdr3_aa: CASSVGTGSTNEKLFF
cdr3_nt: TGTGCCAGCAGCGTCGGGACAGGGTCAACTAATGAAAAACTGTTTTTT

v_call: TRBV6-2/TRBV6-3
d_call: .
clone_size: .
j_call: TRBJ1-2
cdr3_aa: CASSNRPGGYTF
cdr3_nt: TGTGCCAGCAGTAACCGACCGGGAGGCTACACCTTC

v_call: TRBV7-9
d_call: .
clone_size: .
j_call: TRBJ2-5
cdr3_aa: CASSLESIFETQYF
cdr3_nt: TGTGCCAGCAGCTTAGAGTCGATTTTCGAGACCCAGTACTTC

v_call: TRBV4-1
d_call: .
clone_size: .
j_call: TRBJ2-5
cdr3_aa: CASSSAGQETQYF
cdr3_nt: TGCGCCAGCAGCTCCGCGGGTCAAGAGACCCAGTACTTC

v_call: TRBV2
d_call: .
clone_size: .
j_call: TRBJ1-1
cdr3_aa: CASEYEAPNTEAFF
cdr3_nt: TGTGCCAGCGAGTATGAAGCCCCGAACACTGAAGCTTTCTTT

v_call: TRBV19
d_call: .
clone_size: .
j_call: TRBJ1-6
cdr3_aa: CASSNRQELSYNSPLHF
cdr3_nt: TGTGCCAGTAGTAACCGACAGGAGCTATCTTATAATTCACCCCTCCACTTT

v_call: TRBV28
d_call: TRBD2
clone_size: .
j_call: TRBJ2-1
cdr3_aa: CASSSKRGEFF
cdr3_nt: TGTGCCAGCAGTTCTAAACGGGGGGAGTTCTTC

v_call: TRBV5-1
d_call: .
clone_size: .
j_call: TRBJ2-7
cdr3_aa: CASRYRESLSYEQYF
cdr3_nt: TGCGCCAGCCGGTATAGGGAGTCACTCTCCTACGAGCAGTACTTC

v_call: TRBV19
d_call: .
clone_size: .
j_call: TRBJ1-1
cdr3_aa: CASKGMGLANTEAFF
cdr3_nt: TGTGCCAGTAAGGGGATGGGTCTGGCGAACACTGAAGCTTTCTTT

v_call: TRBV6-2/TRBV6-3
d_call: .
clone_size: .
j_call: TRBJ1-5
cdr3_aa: CASSEDFGGSNQPQHF
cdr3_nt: TGTGCCAGCAGTGAGGACTTTGGCGGTAGCAATCAGCCCCAGCATTTT

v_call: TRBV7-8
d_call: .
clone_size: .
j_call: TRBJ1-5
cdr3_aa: CASSPGSGQPQHF
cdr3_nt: TGTGCCAGCAGCCCAGGGTCGGGTCAGCCCCAGCATTTT

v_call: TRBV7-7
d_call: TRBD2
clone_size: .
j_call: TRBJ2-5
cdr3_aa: CASSLGTGGGVQETQYF
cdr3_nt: TGTGCCAGCAGCTTGGGGACCGGCGGGGGAGTACAAGAGACCCAGTACTTC